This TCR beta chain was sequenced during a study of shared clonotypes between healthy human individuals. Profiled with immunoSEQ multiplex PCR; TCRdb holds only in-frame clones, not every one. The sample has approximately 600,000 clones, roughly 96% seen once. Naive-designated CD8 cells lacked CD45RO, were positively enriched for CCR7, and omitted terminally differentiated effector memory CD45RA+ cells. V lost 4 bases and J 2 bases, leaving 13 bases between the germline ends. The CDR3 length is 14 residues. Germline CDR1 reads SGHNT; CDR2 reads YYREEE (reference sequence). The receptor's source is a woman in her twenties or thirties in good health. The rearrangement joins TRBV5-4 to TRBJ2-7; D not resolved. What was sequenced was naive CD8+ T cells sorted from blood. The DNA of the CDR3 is TGTGCCAGCAGCACCGACTCGACCGCCTACGAGCAGTACTTC. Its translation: CASSTDSTAYEQYF. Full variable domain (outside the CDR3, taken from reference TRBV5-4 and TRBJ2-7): ETGVTQSPTHLIKTRGQQVTLRCSSQSGHNTVSWYQQALGQGPQFIFQYYREEENGRGNFPPRFSGLQFPNYSSELNVNALELDDSALYLCASSTDSTAYEQYFGPGTRLTVT.